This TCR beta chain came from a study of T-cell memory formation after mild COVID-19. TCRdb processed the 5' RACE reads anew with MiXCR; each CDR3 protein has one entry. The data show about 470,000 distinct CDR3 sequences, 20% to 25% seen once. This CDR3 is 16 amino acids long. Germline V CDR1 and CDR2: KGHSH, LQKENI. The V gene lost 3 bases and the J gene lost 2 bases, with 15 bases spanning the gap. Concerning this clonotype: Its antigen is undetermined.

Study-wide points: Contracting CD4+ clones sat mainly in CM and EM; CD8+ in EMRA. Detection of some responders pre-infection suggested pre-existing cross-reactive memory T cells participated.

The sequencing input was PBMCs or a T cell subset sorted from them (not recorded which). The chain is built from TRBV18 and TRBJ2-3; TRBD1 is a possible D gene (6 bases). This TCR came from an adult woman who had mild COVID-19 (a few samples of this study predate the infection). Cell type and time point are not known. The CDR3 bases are TGTGCCAGCTCACCCATAATAGGACAGAACACAGATACGCAGTATTTT. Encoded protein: CASSPIIGQNTDTQYF.